The rows below give T cell receptor beta chains drawn from one sample of a study of shared clonotypes between healthy human individuals. Libraries were prepared by immunoSEQ multiplex PCR; TCRdb keeps only in-frame clonotypes and omits some of them. The table shows roughly 2.6 million clones, with around 90% occurring only once. The sample was naive CD4+ T cells sorted from blood. Receptors originate from a man aged 18-30 years in good health. The CDR3 runs from the conserved cysteine through the conserved F or W. Each record gives: J gene, V gene, CDR3 protein.

>TRBJ1-1|TRBV6-5
CASSYAGAAFF
>TRBJ2-1|TRBV2
CASGLGYNEQFF
>TRBJ1-4|TRBV14
CASSLRWATNEKLFF
>TRBJ2-5|TRBV5-8
CASSLVVPSGQETQYF
>TRBJ2-1|TRBV7-2
CASSRGLARNEQFF
>TRBJ1-5|TRBV11-2
CASRRSGGRGDQPQHF
>TRBJ2-3|TRBV14
CASSQEAVTTRTDTQYF
>TRBJ1-5|TRBV6-1
CASSPMDNQPQHF
>TRBJ1-1|TRBV18
CASSLIANRGSEAFF
>TRBJ2-3|TRBV5-6
CASSLDRHTDTQYF
>TRBJ1-1|TRBV7-2
CASSLGGENTEAFF
>TRBJ2-1|TRBV4-3
CASSQDLGRELPWDNEQFF
>TRBJ1-6|TRBV7-2
CASSLDRGSSPLHF
>TRBJ2-5|TRBV5-1
CASSPGGQKQETQYF
>TRBJ2-1|TRBV6-5
CASSYSHPDINEQFF
>TRBJ1-3|TRBV30
CAWSGGIGDTIYF
>TRBJ2-5|TRBV10-1
CASSDSGRGKQETQYF
>TRBJ2-2|TRBV2
CASNQVSGELFF
>TRBJ2-7|TRBV5-6
CASSWGTGDLYEQYF
>TRBJ2-1|TRBV29-1
CSPPTTGILQYNEQFF
>TRBJ2-2|TRBV10-3
CAILKRRTSGENTGELFF
>TRBJ2-5|TRBV11-2
CASSPGQSQETQYF
>TRBJ2-2|TRBV28
CASSSDLRLENTGELFF
>TRBJ2-5|TRBV7-2
CASSLEGQETQYF
>TRBJ1-1|TRBV30
CAWSATDTEAFF
>TRBJ2-6|TRBV9
CASSVRNGRAESLSGANVLTF
>TRBJ2-7|TRBV7-2
CASSLGGLAVSSYEQYF
>TRBJ1-6|TRBV7-3
CASSFRQGTPNSPLHF
>TRBJ1-6|TRBV12-5
CASGLERPPGGCISPLHF
>TRBJ2-1|TRBV20-1
CSPVGSTEQFF
>TRBJ2-1|TRBV19
CASSPTRDRGDEQFF
>TRBJ2-5|TRBV11-2
CASSLGQQSVTQYF
>TRBJ1-3|TRBV19
CASSITRIGNTIYF
>TRBJ1-3|TRBV11-2
CASSSRGTGSSGNTIYF
>TRBJ1-5|TRBV2
CASSERGGRNQPQHF
>TRBJ2-5|TRBV10-1
CASSDGLAGGEETQYF
>TRBJ2-6|TRBV5-1
CASSSVAVTGVSGANVLTF
>TRBJ1-2|TRBV28
CASSSVGYTF
>TRBJ2-3|TRBV7-8
CASSHGLVTDTQYF
>TRBJ2-2|TRBV6-6
CASSQPGLRAGELFF
>TRBJ1-4|TRBV6-5
CASSYLGGGREKLFF
>TRBJ1-2|TRBV6-1
CASSRGHAYTF
>TRBJ2-2|TRBV6-5
CASWTPPNTGELFF
>TRBJ1-1|TRBV19
CASSTTGADTEAFF
>TRBJ2-1|TRBV28
CASSPHGSYNEQFF
>TRBJ2-1|TRBV4-3
CASSLLAGYTNNEQFF
>TRBJ1-2|TRBV25-1
CASSELAADYGYTF
>TRBJ2-1|TRBV15
CATSRDWKLAGFNEGNEQFF
>TRBJ1-2|TRBV30
CAWSVPQGNPKNYGYTF
>TRBJ1-2|TRBV28
CASSGGQLANYGYTF
>TRBJ1-6|TRBV7-2
CASSLDVSPLHF
>TRBJ2-1|TRBV5-1
CASSPVGLDYNEQFF
>TRBJ2-2|TRBV5-6
CASSLTTNTGELFF